The 20 T cell receptor beta chains listed next were all sequenced from one sample in a study of blood T cell repertoires in COVID-19. Some clones are missing from TCRdb's copy, which holds only in-frame ones; the method was immunoSEQ multiplex PCR. Of some 44,000 clones listed, roughly 87% were seen once; the top ten hold around 22%. The sequenced sample was peripheral blood. The receptor source for this set is a woman in her sixties with acute or convalescent COVID-19.

The chain has TRBV3-1 (or the pseudogene TRBV3-2) and TRBJ2-1; TRBD2 is a possible D gene (7 bases). The CDR3 totals 14 residues. Trimming removed 2 bases at V and 8 bases at J, with 13 bases between. Germline loops: CDR1 LGHDT, CDR2 YNNKEL (reference sequence). The DNA of the CDR3 is TGTGCCAGCAGCCAAAACGGGGAGGGGGATGAGCAGTTCTTC. Translated, it gives CASSQNGEGDEQFF.

The chain recombines TRBV7-3 with TRBJ2-3; TRBD2 agrees at 8 bases. CDR3 length equals 15 residues. CDR1 and CDR2 from the germline V gene are SGHTA and FQGTGA. V lost 2 bases to trimming and J lost 3 bases; unmatched junction nucleotides: 4. The DNA of the CDR3 is TGTGCCAGCAGCTTACTGCGGGGGGTAACAGATACGCAGTATTTT. This gives the protein CASSLLRGVTDTQYF.

CDR3 residues: CASSLSRGISTDTQYF. Written as DNA, the CDR3 is TGTGCCAGCAGTTTATCTAGGGGAATAAGCACAGATACGCAGTATTTT. The genes are TRBV27 and TRBJ2-3; D may be TRBD1 (5 bases). From germline, CDR1 is MNHEY and CDR2 SMNVEV (reference sequence). CDR3 length: 16 amino acids. The V end was cut by 0 bases, the J end by 0 bases, with 10 bases between.

This clone was observed once. The chain combines TRBV24-1 with TRBJ2-7; TRBD1 matches 7 bases. Germline CDR1 and CDR2: KGHDR and SFDVKD. CDR3 length equals 15 residues. Losses at the gene ends were 0 bases for V and 2 bases for J; bases not matched to a gene: 3. In nucleotides, the CDR3 is TGTGCCACCAGTGATTTGTTGGGACAGCCCTACGAGCAGTACTTC. Amino acid sequence: CATSDLLGQPYEQYF.

This sequence joins TRBV18 and TRBJ1-1; D remains ambiguous. The germline V and J ends were trimmed by 3 bases and 6 bases, with 11 bases remaining between them. The CDR3 covers 13 residues. Germline CDR1 reads KGHSH; CDR2 reads LQKENI. CDR3 in DNA: TGTGCCAGCTCACCTGCACAGTTATCTGAAGCTTTCTTT. This codes for CASSPAQLSEAFF.

CDR3 sequence: CASSDPGLLGVAFF. CDR3 coding DNA: TGTGCCAGCAGCGATCCGGGACTCCTGGGTGTAGCTTTCTTT. The chain links TRBV9 to TRBJ1-1, with D tentatively TRBD1 (5 bases). There are 14 residues in the CDR3. V was clipped by 3 bases and J by 10 bases, with 19 bases between them. CDR1 is SGDLS, CDR2 YYNGEE, per germline.

The chain has TRBV19 and TRBJ1-4; TRBD1 is a possible D gene (5 bases). Trimming pared 7 bases from V and 8 bases from J, leaving 14 bases between. Germline assignment: CDR1 LNHDA and CDR2 SQIVND (reference sequence). The CDR3 extends over 13 amino acids. The CDR3 sequence is CASTSGGVEKLFF. The CDR3 coding sequence is TGTGCCAGTACCTCTGGGGGGGTAGAAAAACTGTTTTTT.

The chain employs TRBV30 and TRBJ1-5; TRBD1 aligns across 7 bases. The CDR3 totals 14 residues. Germline V gene data show CDR1 as GTSNPN and CDR2 as SVGIG (reference sequence). Unmatched junction bases numbered 11, after V lost 5 bases and J lost 7 bases. The CDR3 DNA reads as TGTGCCTGGGCGGCTACAGGGGTCACACAGCCCCAGCATTTT. Its translation: CAWAATGVTQPQHF.

The chain couples TRBV6-5 to TRBJ2-5; weak D call: TRBD2 (6 bases). The CDR3 sequence is 14 residues long. Trimming removed 8 bases from V and 6 bases from J, with 19 bases in between. Germline CDR1 reads MNHEY; CDR2 reads SVGAGI. CDR3 in DNA: TGTGCCAGCTGTCGCGCCGGGGGAGAGAAGACCCAGTACTTC. Translating gives CASCRAGGEKTQYF.

J is TRBJ2-3 and V is TRBV6-5; 8 bases align to TRBD1. V lost 5 bases to trimming and J lost 5 bases; unmatched junction nucleotides: 9. Germline V CDR1 and CDR2: MNHEY, SVGAGI. The length of the CDR3 is 15 residues. The CDR3 region has the DNA TGTGCCAGCAGTCCCTTGGACAGGGTCGGAGATACGCAGTATTTT. Its translation: CASSPLDRVGDTQYF.

Only one count was recorded for this clone. The V gene is TRBV5-1, the J gene TRBJ2-1, with 12 bases that match TRBD1. Trimming took 0 bases from V and 5 from J; bases not matched to a gene: 3. The CDR3 is made up of 16 amino acids. Germline CDR1 SGHRS, CDR2 YFSETQ. The CDR3 DNA reads as TGCGCCAGCAGCTTGGTTAGGGACAGGGGGCACAATGAGCAGTTCTTC. As protein: CASSLVRDRGHNEQFF.

DNA of the CDR3: TGTGCCAGCAGTTACACAGCCCCCTACGAGCAGTACTTC. Its translation is CASSYTAPYEQYF. V is TRBV6-6 and J is TRBJ2-7; D is unresolved. This CDR3 has 13 residues. Germline V gene lookup returns CDR1 MNHNY and CDR2 SVGAGI (reference sequence). Trimming took 2 bases from V and 2 from J, leaving 7 bases between them.

The V gene is TRBV29-1, the J gene TRBJ2-5, with 8 bases that match TRBD1. CDR1 is SQVTM and CDR2 is ANQGSEA in the germline V gene. The CDR3 loop spans 13 amino acids. J was trimmed by 5 bases and V by 7 bases; bases with no gene match: 9. CDR3 sequence: CSATQGAGETQYF. The CDR3 DNA sequence: TGCAGCGCCACGCAGGGGGCTGGGGAGACCCAGTACTTC.

The CDR3 sequence is CASSPTTGFYGYTF. CDR3 DNA sequence: TGTGCCAGCAGCCCGACGACAGGGTTCTATGGCTACACCTTC. The rearrangement joins TRBV7-9 to TRBJ1-2; 7 bases align to TRBD1. The CDR3 totals 14 residues. Germline lookup yields CDR1 SEHNR and CDR2 FQNEAQ (reference sequence). Unmatched junction bases numbered 7, after V lost 5 bases and J lost 4 bases. Variable domain in full (rest from reference TRBV7-9 and TRBJ1-2): DTGVSQNPRHKITKRGQNVTFRCDPISEHNRLYWYRQTLGQGPEFLTYFQNEAQLEKSRLLSDRFSAERPKGSFSTLEIQRTEQGDSAMYLCASSPTTGFYGYTFGSGTRLTVV.

A note on this clone: This same CDR3 is encoded by further DNA sequences in the sample. Here the CDR3 reads CASSQVAGLNTEAFF. CDR3 nucleotide sequence: TGCGCCAGCAGCCAAGTTGCAGGATTGAACACTGAAGCTTTCTTT. J is TRBJ1-1 and V is TRBV4-1; D is undetermined. The CDR3 is made up of 15 amino acids. CDR1 and CDR2 from the germline V gene are MGHRA and YSYEKL. Trimming removed 1 base at V and 0 bases at J, with 9 bases between.

V gene TRBV30 combines with J gene TRBJ2-5; 8 positions agree with TRBD2. Germline CDR1 reads GTSNPN; CDR2 reads SVGIG (reference sequence). The CDR3 runs to 16 residues. V shed 1 base, J shed 5 bases, and the junction held 12 bases outside the gene matches. The DNA of the CDR3 is TGTGCCTGGAGTGGCTCACCCGGGACTAGGCAGGAGACCCAGTACTTC. It codes for CAWSGSPGTRQETQYF.

The rearrangement joins TRBV5-6 to TRBJ1-2; 8 bases fit TRBD1. J lost 8 bases, V lost 4 bases, and 7 bases had no gene match. CDR1 SGHDT and CDR2 YYEEEE come from the germline V gene. The CDR3 length is 13 residues. The CDR3 sequence is CASSAGQGWGYTF. CDR3 DNA sequence: TGTGCCAGCAGCGCAGGACAGGGCTGGGGCTACACCTTC. Full variable domain (remainder filled in from reference TRBV5-6 and TRBJ1-2): DAGVTQSPTHLIKTRGQQVTLRCSPKSGHDTVSWYQQALGQGPQFIFQYYEEEERQRGNFPDRFSGHQFPNYSSELNVNALLLGDSALYLCASSAGQGWGYTFGSGTRLTVV.

This chain joins TRBV6-2 or TRBV6-3 and TRBJ1-5, with D unclear. CDR1 and CDR2 (germline): MNHEY, SVGEGT. The CDR3 is made up of 16 amino acids. Trimming left V 3 bases short and J 7 bases short, with 19 bases between. The CDR3 DNA reads as TGTGCCAGCAGTTATCTTGACTCATTCCATGTACAGCCCCAGCATTTT. It is translated as CASSYLDSFHVQPQHF.

The chain is built from TRBV6-2 or TRBV6-3 and TRBJ1-5; tentative D call: TRBD1 (5 bases). CDR1 and CDR2 (germline): MNHEY, SVGEGT. The V end lost 6 bases, the J end lost 5 bases, and 14 bases lay between the germline ends. The CDR3 is 14 residues long. The CDR3 is CASSTQGFYQPQHF. CDR3 DNA sequence: TGTGCCAGCAGCACCCAGGGATTCTATCAGCCCCAGCATTTT.

This clone turned up a few times. The V and J genes are TRBV20-1 and TRBJ1-3, with D unclear. V gave up 3 bases and J gave up 0 bases, with 15 bases separating them. The CDR3 spans 16 residues. The germline V gene encodes CDR1 DFQATT and CDR2 SNEGSKA (reference sequence). The CDR3 nucleotides read TGCAGTGCTAGTGTATCGACGGGAAGCTCTGGAAACACCATATATTTT. Translating gives CSASVSTGSSGNTIYF.